Listed below are T cell receptor beta chains from one sample, sequenced in a study of blood T cell repertoires in COVID-19. TCRdb keeps only in-frame clones here, not all; method: immunoSEQ multiplex PCR. The sample lists approximately 280,000 clones, around 85% occurring once. Sequenced sample: PBMCs or T cells enriched from blood (not recorded which). These receptors all come from a woman between 45 and 65 years old who had recovered from COVID-19. CDR3s include the opening cysteine and the closing phenylalanine or tryptophan. Each record gives: J gene, clone size, V gene, D gene, CDR3 protein, CDR3 DNA. D genes are given only for firm matches. Expanded clones are given a class, and other clones once, few, many or no size at all.

>TRBJ2-3|.|TRBV7-2|TRBD1
CASSGTGTELTDTQYF
TGTGCCAGCAGCGGGACCGGGACAGAGCTCACAGATACGCAGTATTTT
>TRBJ1-5|.|TRBV18|.
CASSAMHGVNQPQHF
TGTGCCAGCTCAGCAATGCACGGGGTTAATCAGCCCCAGCATTTT
>TRBJ1-3|.|TRBV14|.
CASSPTVGGNTIYF
TGTGCCAGCAGCCCGACAGTGGGAGGAAACACCATATATTTT
>TRBJ2-5|once|TRBV9|.
CASSVGRAQETQYF
TGTGCCAGCAGCGTAGGGCGGGCACAAGAGACCCAGTACTTC
>TRBJ1-4|once|TRBV19|.
CASSLDVAQGNEKLFF
TGTGCCAGTAGTCTCGACGTGGCACAGGGTAATGAAAAACTGTTTTTT
>TRBJ1-3|.|TRBV27|.
CASSLGGTGNTIYF
TGTGCCAGCAGCCTGGGGGGGACTGGAAACACCATATATTTT
>TRBJ2-7|.|TRBV7-8|TRBD2
CASSPWTSGDYEQYF
TGTGCCAGCAGCCCATGGACTAGCGGGGACTACGAGCAGTACTTC
>TRBJ1-3|.|TRBV3-1/TRBV3-2|.
CASSRKRGSSVSGNTIYF
TGTGCCAGCAGCCGCAAGAGGGGGAGCTCGGTGTCTGGAAACACCATATATTTT
>TRBJ1-5|.|TRBV6-5|.
CASSLRQSNQPQHF
TGTGCCAGCAGCCTCCGACAGTCCAATCAGCCCCAGCATTTT
>TRBJ1-5|few|TRBV2|.
CASRKDTFGSQPQHF
TGTGCCAGCAGGAAGGACACCTTCGGAAGTCAGCCCCAGCATTTT
>TRBJ2-7|.|TRBV5-1|.
CASSPSQSTEQYF
TGCGCCAGCAGCCCTTCTCAGTCAACCGAGCAGTACTTC
>TRBJ1-1|.|TRBV7-9|TRBD1
CASSRRDRPNTEAFF
TGTGCCAGCAGCCGCCGGGACAGGCCGAACACTGAAGCTTTCTTT
>TRBJ1-4|.|TRBV7-9|.
CASSFVTGGEKLFF
TGTGCCAGCAGCTTTGTCACGGGGGGTGAAAAACTGTTTTTT
>TRBJ1-4|.|TRBV9|.
CASSVGLQGEDGEKLFF
TGTGCCAGCAGCGTAGGGCTACAGGGAGAAGACGGCGAAAAACTGTTTTTT
>TRBJ1-6|.|TRBV19|.
CASSPQQKQGLPLHF
TGTGCCAGTAGCCCGCAGCAGAAGCAGGGACTTCCCCTCCACTTT
>TRBJ1-3|.|TRBV9|TRBD1
CASSPEGQSPGNTIYF
TGTGCCAGCAGCCCAGAGGGACAGTCTCCTGGAAACACCATATATTTT
>TRBJ1-2|.|TRBV7-2|.
CASSPLGGIYGYTF
TGTGCCAGCAGCCCGCTGGGGGGGATCTATGGCTACACCTTC
>TRBJ1-2|.|TRBV28|.
CASSLYQGTRGYTF
TGTGCCAGCAGTTTATACCAGGGGACGAGAGGCTACACCTTC
>TRBJ2-3|.|TRBV12-5|.
CASGLLEMTDTQYF
TGTGCTAGTGGTTTGCTAGAGATGACAGATACGCAGTATTTT
>TRBJ1-1|once|TRBV5-4|TRBD1
CASSIRRTGGYIMNTEAFF
TGTGCCAGCAGCATTAGGAGGACAGGGGGCTACATAATGAACACTGAAGCTTTCTTT
>TRBJ2-1|.|TRBV5-1|TRBD2
CASSLSGGLNEQFF
TGCGCCAGCAGCTTGAGCGGGGGGCTCAATGAGCAGTTCTTC
>TRBJ2-2|.|TRBV12-3/TRBV12-4|.
CASSINTGELFF
TGTGCCAGCAGCATTAACACCGGGGAGCTGTTTTTT
>TRBJ2-7|.|TRBV7-9|TRBD1
CASSFKLVVGRDSSYEQYF
TGTGCCAGCAGCTTCAAGTTGGTGGTCGGACGGGACAGCTCCTACGAGCAGTACTTC
>TRBJ1-1|.|TRBV7-8|TRBD1
CASRQGEVGTEAFF
TGTGCCAGCAGACAGGGGGAGGTCGGCACTGAAGCTTTCTTT